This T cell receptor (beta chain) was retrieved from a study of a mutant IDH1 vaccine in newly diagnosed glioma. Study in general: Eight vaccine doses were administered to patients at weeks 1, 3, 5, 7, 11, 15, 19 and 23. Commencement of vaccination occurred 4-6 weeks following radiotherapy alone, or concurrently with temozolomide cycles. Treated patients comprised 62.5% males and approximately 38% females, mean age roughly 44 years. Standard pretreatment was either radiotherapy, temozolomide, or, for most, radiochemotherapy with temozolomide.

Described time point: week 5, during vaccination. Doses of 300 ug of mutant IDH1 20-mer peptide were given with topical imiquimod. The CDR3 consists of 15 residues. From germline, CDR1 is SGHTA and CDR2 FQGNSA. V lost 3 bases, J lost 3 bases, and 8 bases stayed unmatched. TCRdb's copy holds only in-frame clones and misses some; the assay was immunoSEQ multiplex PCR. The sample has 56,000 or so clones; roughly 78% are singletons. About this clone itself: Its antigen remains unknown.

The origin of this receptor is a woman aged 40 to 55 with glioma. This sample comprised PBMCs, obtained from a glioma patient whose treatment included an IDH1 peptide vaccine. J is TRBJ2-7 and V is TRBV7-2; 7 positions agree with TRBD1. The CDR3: CASSFQQGSYYEQYF. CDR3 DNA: TGTGCCAGCAGCTTTCAACAGGGGAGTTACTACGAGCAGTACTTC.